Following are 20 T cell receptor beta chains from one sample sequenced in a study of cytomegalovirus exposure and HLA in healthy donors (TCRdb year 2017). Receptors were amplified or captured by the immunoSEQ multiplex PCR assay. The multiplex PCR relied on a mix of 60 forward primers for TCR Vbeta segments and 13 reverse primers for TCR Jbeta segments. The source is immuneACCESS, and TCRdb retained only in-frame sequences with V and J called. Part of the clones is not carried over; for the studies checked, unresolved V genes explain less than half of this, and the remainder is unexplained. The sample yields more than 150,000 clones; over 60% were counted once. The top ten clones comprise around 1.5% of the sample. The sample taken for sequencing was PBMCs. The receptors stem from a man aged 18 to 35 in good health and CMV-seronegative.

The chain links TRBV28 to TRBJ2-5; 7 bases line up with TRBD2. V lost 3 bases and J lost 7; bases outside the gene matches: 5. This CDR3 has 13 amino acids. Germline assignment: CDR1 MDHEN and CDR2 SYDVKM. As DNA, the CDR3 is TGTGCCAGCAGTTTCGGTCGGGGGGTGACCCAGTACTTC. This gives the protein CASSFGRGVTQYF.

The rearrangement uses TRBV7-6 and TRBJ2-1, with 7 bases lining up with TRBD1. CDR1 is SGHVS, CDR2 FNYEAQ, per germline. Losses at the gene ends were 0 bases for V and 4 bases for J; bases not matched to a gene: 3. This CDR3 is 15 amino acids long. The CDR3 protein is CASSLAQGVYNEQFF. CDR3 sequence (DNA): TGTGCCAGCAGCTTAGCCCAGGGGGTGTACAATGAGCAGTTCTTC.

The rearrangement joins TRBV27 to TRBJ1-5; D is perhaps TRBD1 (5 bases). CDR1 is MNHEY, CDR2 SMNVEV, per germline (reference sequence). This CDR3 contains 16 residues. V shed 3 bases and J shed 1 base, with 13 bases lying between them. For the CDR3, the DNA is TGTGCCAGCAGTTTCCTCAGGGATTCGAGCAATCAGCCCCAGCATTTT. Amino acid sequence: CASSFLRDSSNQPQHF.

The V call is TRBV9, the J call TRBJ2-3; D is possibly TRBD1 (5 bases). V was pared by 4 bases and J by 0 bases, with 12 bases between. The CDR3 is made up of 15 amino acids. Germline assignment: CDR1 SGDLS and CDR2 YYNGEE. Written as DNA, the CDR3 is TGTGCCAGCAGCCTGACAGTATTTAGCACAGATACGCAGTATTTT. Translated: CASSLTVFSTDTQYF.

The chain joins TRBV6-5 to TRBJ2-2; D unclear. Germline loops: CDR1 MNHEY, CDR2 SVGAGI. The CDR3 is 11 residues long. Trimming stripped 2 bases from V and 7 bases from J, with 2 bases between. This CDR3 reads CASSYRGELFF. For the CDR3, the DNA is TGTGCCAGCAGTTACCGCGGGGAGCTGTTTTTT.

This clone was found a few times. CDR3 amino acids: CASSPYRFRPDTEAFF. The DNA of the CDR3 is TGCGCCAGCAGCCCGTACAGGTTTCGCCCGGACACTGAAGCTTTCTTT. The gene calls are TRBV4-1 and TRBJ1-1; D might be TRBD1 (5 bases). V was clipped by 4 bases and J by 3 bases, with 18 bases between them. Germline V gene data show CDR1 as MGHRA and CDR2 as YSYEKL. The CDR3 loop spans 16 amino acids.

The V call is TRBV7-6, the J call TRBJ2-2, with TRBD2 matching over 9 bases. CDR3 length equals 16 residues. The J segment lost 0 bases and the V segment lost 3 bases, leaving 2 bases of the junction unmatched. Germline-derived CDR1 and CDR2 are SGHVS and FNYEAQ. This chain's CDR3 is CASSFGGGANTGELFF. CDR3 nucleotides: TGTGCCAGCAGCTTTGGCGGGGGGGCGAACACCGGGGAGCTGTTTTTT.

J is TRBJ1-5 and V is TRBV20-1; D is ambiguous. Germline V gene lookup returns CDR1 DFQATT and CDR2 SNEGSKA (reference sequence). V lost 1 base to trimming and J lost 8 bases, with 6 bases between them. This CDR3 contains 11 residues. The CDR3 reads CSARGGEPQHF. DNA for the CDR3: TGCAGTGCTAGAGGTGGAGAGCCCCAGCATTTT.

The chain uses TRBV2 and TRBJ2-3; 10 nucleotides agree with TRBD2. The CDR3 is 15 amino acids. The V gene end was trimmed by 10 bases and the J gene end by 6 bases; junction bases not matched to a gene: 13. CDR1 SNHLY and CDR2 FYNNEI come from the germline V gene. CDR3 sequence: CATRTSGALDDTQYF. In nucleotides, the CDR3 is TGTGCCACTCGGACTAGCGGAGCTCTCGACGATACGCAGTATTTT.

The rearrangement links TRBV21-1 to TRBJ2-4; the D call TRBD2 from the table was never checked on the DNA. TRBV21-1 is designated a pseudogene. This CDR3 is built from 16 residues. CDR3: CASSKEAGSLKNIQYF. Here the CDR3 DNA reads TGTGCCAGCAGCAAAGAGGCGGGGAGCCTGAAAAACATTCAGTACTTC.

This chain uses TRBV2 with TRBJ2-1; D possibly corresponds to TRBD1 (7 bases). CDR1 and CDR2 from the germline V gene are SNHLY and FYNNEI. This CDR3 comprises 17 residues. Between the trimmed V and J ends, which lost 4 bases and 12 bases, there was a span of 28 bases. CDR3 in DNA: TGTGCCAGCAGTGGGGGGGATCTCGGGACAGTCCTTGCAGTGCAGTTCTTC. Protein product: CASSGGDLGTVLAVQFF.

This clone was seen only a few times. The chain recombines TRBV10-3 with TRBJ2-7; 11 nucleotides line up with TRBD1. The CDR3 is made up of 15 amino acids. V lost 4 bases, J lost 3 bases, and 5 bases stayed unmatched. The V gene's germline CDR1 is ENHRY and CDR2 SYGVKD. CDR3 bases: TGTGCCATCAGTGTCCCCGGGACAGGGGGCTACGAGCAGTACTTC. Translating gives CAISVPGTGGYEQYF.

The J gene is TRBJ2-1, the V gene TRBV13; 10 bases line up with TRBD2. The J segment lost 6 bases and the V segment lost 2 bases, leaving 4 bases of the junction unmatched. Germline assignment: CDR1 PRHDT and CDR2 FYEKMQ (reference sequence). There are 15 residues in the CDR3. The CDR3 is CASSLIQRGGNEQFF. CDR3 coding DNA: TGTGCCAGCAGCTTAATCCAGCGGGGGGGCAATGAGCAGTTCTTC. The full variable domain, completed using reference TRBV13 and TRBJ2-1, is AAGVIQSPRHLIKEKRETATLKCYPIPRHDTVYWYQQGPGQDPQFLISFYEKMQSDKGSIPDRFSAQQFSDYHSELNMSSLELGDSALYFCASSLIQRGGNEQFFGPGTRLTVL.

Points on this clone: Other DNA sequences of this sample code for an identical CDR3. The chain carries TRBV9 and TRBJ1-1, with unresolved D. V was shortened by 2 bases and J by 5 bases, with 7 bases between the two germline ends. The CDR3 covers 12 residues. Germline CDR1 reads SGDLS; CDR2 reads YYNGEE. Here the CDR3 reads CASSVSGTEAFF. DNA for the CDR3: TGTGCCAGCAGCGTTAGCGGGACTGAAGCTTTCTTT.

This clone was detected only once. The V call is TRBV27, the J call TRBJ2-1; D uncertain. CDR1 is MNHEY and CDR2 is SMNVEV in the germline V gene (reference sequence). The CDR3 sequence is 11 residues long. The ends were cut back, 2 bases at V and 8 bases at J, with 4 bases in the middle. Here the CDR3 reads CASSLRDEQFF. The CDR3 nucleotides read TGTGCCAGCAGTTTACGGGATGAGCAGTTCTTC.

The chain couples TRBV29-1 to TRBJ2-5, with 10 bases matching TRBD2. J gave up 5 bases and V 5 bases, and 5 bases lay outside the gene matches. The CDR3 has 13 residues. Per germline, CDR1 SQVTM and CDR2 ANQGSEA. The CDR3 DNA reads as TGCAGCGTTTGGAGCGGGAGGGGGGAGACCCAGTACTTC. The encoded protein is CSVWSGRGETQYF.

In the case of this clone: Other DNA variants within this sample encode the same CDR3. The CDR3 DNA reads TGTGCCAGTAGTATCGGAACAGGCACCTACGAGCAGTACTTC. This codes for CASSIGTGTYEQYF. The V call is TRBV19, the J call TRBJ2-7; the D gene is possibly TRBD1 (5 bases). Germline lookup yields CDR1 LNHDA and CDR2 SQIVND (reference sequence). The CDR3 spans 14 residues. Trimming took 3 bases from V and 2 from J, leaving 11 bases between them.

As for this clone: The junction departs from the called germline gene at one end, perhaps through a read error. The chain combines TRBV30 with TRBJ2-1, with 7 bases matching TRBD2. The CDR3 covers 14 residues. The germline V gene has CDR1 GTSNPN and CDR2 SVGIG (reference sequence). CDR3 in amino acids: CAWSAVGGWNEQFF. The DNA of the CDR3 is TGTGCTTGGAGCGCCGTCGGGGGGTGGAATGAGCAGTTCTTC.

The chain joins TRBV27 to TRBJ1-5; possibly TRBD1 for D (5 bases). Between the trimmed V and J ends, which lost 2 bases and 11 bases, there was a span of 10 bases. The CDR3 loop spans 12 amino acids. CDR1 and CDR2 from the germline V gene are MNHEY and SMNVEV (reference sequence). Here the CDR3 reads CASSLPGGSQHF. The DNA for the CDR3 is TGTGCCAGCAGTTTACCCGGGGGGTCCCAGCATTTT.

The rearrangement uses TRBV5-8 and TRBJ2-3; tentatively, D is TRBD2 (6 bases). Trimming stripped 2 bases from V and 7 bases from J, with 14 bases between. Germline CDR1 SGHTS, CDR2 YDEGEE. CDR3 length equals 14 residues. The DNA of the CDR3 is TGTGCCAGCAGCTTCAGGCGGGACGGACATACGCAGTATTTT. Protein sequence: CASSFRRDGHTQYF.